The 27 T cell receptor beta chains presented below share a single source sample, sequenced in a study of T cell repertoires in aging, cancer and after chemotherapy. Multiplex touch-down PCR with TRB-A/B primers amplified rearranged V-D-J TRB sequences. TCRdb fed the multiplex PCR reads into MiXCR, producing one record per CDR3 protein. The repertoire has roughly 9,900 distinct CDR3 sequences, more than 25% of them found once; the top ten carry about 3%. Amplification of TCR beta used genomic DNA extracted from peripheral blood. Sequencing was carried out using blood. These receptors all come from a human donor in good health.

V gene TRBV20-1 combines with J gene TRBJ1-1; 7 bases are a match to TRBD1. Trimming cost V 3 bases and J 5 bases; bases outside gene matches: 6. Germline values: CDR1 DFQATT, CDR2 SNEGSKA (reference sequence). The CDR3 covers 13 residues. The CDR3 here is CSARPGGLTEAFF. The CDR3 nucleotides read TGCAGTGCTAGGCCAGGGGGGCTTACTGAAGCTTTCTTT.

This clonotype was detected a few times. V usage is TRBV18 and J usage is TRBJ2-1; TRBD2 matches 8 bases. The CDR3 consists of 16 residues. With V trimmed by 3 bases and J by 3 bases, 7 bases remained unmatched. CDR1 KGHSH and CDR2 LQKENI come from the germline V gene. The CDR3 nucleotides are TGTGCCAGCTCACCCCGAGGGGCGGGAGGCTACAATGAGCAGTTCTTC. Protein sequence: CASSPRGAGGYNEQFF. The full variable domain, in which reference TRBV18 and TRBJ2-1 provide the parts outside the CDR3, is NAGVMQNPRHLVRRRGQEARLRCSPMKGHSHVYWYRQLPEEGLKFMVYLQKENIIDESGMPKERFSAEFPKEGPSILRIQQVVRGDSAAYFCASSPRGAGGYNEQFFGPGTRLTVL.

The CDR3 DNA follows: TGTGCCAGCAGTTTGGCTCTAGCGGGGCTCGGTGAGCAGTTCTTC. Protein: CASSLALAGLGEQFF. The V and J genes are TRBV27 and TRBJ2-1; TRBD2 aligns across 9 bases. The CDR3 has 15 residues. In germline, CDR1 is MNHEY, CDR2 SMNVEV (reference sequence). The trim removed 3 bases at V and 9 bases at J, leaving 9 bases unmatched.

Relative to its sample, this clonotype is medium-sized. V usage is TRBV6-5 and J usage is TRBJ2-7, with 7 bases that match TRBD1. With 6 bases clipped from V and 3 bases from J, the junction kept 14 bases outside the gene matches. This CDR3 has 16 residues. The V gene's germline CDR1 is MNHEY and CDR2 SVGAGI. The CDR3, as DNA: TGTGCCAGCAGCAGACAGGGCTCACCCCCCAACTACGAGCAGTACTTC. It specifies CASSRQGSPPNYEQYF.

The chain recombines TRBV7-9 with TRBJ1-2, with TRBD1 as a possible D gene (5 bases). This CDR3 spans 13 amino acids. Trimming pared 5 bases from V and 8 bases from J, leaving 15 bases between. From germline, CDR1 is SEHNR and CDR2 FQNEAQ (reference sequence). The DNA for the CDR3 is TGTGCCAGCAGCCCCCTCGGGACCAGCGGCTACACCTTC. As protein: CASSPLGTSGYTF. Using reference TRBV7-9 and TRBJ1-2 for the parts outside the CDR3, the full variable domain is DTGVSQNPRHKITKRGQNVTFRCDPISEHNRLYWYRQTLGQGPEFLTYFQNEAQLEKSRLLSDRFSAERPKGSFSTLEIQRTEQGDSAMYLCASSPLGTSGYTFGSGTRLTVV.

This clonotype is labeled as medium-sized. The rearrangement uses TRBV30 and TRBJ2-1; a weak D match, TRBD2 (5 bases). The CDR3 covers 17 residues. V was cut by 3 bases and J by 2 bases, with 20 bases left in between. The germline gives CDR1 GTSNPN, CDR2 SVGIG (reference sequence). CDR3 in amino acids: CAWRSRTFSVAYNEQFF. CDR3 DNA: TGTGCCTGGAGGAGCCGTACTTTTAGCGTTGCCTACAATGAGCAGTTCTTC.

This CDR3 reads CASSLGSGAPLYGYTF. CDR3 nucleotide sequence: TGTGCCAGCAGCTTAGGATCAGGGGCCCCACTTTATGGCTACACCTTC. The chain combines TRBV5-6 with TRBJ1-2; maybe TRBD1 (6 bases). Germline V gives CDR1 SGHDT, CDR2 YYEEEE. This CDR3 region has 16 residues. Trimming shortened V by 2 bases and J by 5 bases, and 19 bases separated the two germline ends.

The genes are TRBV7-9 and TRBJ1-4; the D is unclear. This CDR3 has 17 amino acids. Germline V gene sequence: CDR1 SEHNR, CDR2 FQNEAQ (reference sequence). The ends were cut back, 1 base at V and 0 bases at J, with 12 bases in the middle. CDR3 DNA: TGTGCCAGCAGCTTAGTCCGGCAGCAAGCAACTAATGAAAAACTGTTTTTT. It is translated as CASSLVRQQATNEKLFF.

About this clonotype itself: A much more abundant neighbour one base away suggests this may be a read error. This chain joins TRBV29-1 and TRBJ2-7, with D uncertain. The germline CDR1 and CDR2 sequences are SQVTM and ANQGSEA. The CDR3 sequence is 11 residues long. V lost 5 bases, J lost 2 bases, and 7 bases lay in between. The CDR3 here is CSVLSPYEQYF. In DNA, the CDR3 is TGCAGCGTTCTAAGCCCCTACGAGCAGTACTTC.

This clonotype has a handful of counts. The chain joins TRBV11-3 to TRBJ1-1; possible D gene TRBD1, 5 bases. This CDR3 comprises 14 residues. CDR1 SGHNT and CDR2 YENEEA come from the germline V gene. Deletions cut 2 bases from V and 1 base from J, with 8 bases between. The CDR3 DNA reads as TGTGCCAGCAGCTTATGGGGGGAGAACACTGAAGCTTTCTTT. This sequence encodes CASSLWGENTEAFF.

This clonotype was seen a few times. The chain uses TRBV19 and TRBJ2-7, with 7 bases lining up with TRBD1. Germline loops: CDR1 LNHDA, CDR2 SQIVND (reference sequence). The trim removed 5 bases at V and 5 bases at J, leaving 9 bases unmatched. There are 14 residues in the CDR3. The CDR3 coding sequence is TGTGCCAGTAGTCCAGGACAGGAGAGTAACGAGCAGTACTTC. Its protein product is CASSPGQESNEQYF.

The V and J genes are TRBV11-3 and TRBJ1-5; TRBD1 aligns across 10 bases. CDR3 length: 14 residues. Germline lookup yields CDR1 SGHNT and CDR2 YENEEA. The trim removed 4 bases at V and 5 bases at J, leaving 2 bases unmatched. Here the CDR3 reads CASSSGQGDQPQHF. CDR3 sequence (DNA): TGTGCCAGCAGCTCAGGACAGGGGGATCAGCCCCAGCATTTT.

The chain is built from TRBV27 and TRBJ2-7, with a tentative D call TRBD1 (5 bases). Germline-derived CDR1 and CDR2 are MNHEY and SMNVEV (reference sequence). The CDR3 runs to 13 residues. Trimming took off 4 bases at V and 1 base at J, with 8 bases between the two ends. The CDR3 DNA follows: TGTGCCAGCAGTTATAGGGGTTCCTACGAGCAGTACTTC. Translating it yields CASSYRGSYEQYF.

This clonotype was detected a few times. The chain employs TRBV27 and TRBJ2-3; 12 nucleotides agree with TRBD2. The CDR3 is 17 amino acids. Germline V gene data show CDR1 as MNHEY and CDR2 as SMNVEV (reference sequence). The ends lost 2 bases at V and 6 bases at J; junction bases unmatched: 9. The CDR3 coding sequence is TGTGCCAGCAGTTTACTTCCGACTAGCGGGGGTGGTGATACGCAGTATTTT. As protein: CASSLLPTSGGGDTQYF.

The chain couples TRBV13 to TRBJ2-7, with 7 bases fitting TRBD1. V was clipped by 3 bases and J by 0 bases; unmatched bases: 5. CDR1 is PRHDT and CDR2 is FYEKMQ in the germline V gene (reference sequence). The CDR3 spans 15 residues. The CDR3 DNA reads TGTGCCAGCAGCTTTAGGGGACAGAGCTCCTACGAGCAGTACTTC. Translated: CASSFRGQSSYEQYF.

This clonotype is medium-sized (0.01 to 0.1%). This chain's CDR3 is CAWGTWEKLFF. CDR3 coding DNA: TGTGCCTGGGGGACGTGGGAAAAACTGTTTTTT. The chain uses TRBV30 and TRBJ1-4, with D perhaps matching TRBD1 (5 bases). Germline V gives CDR1 GTSNPN, CDR2 SVGIG (reference sequence). Trimming took off 5 bases at V and 8 bases at J, with 9 bases between the two ends. The CDR3 contains 11 residues.

This clonotype was seen only a few times. The chain is built from TRBV12-3 or TRBV12-4 and TRBJ2-3, with D perhaps TRBD1 (5 bases). The CDR3 sequence is 14 residues long. The V end lost 5 bases, the J end lost 5 bases, and 14 bases lay between the germline ends. The CDR3 DNA sequence: TGTGCCAGCAGTCCCCAGGGCCTTGAAGATACGCAGTATTTT. It encodes CASSPQGLEDTQYF.

This clonotype was counted a few times. This chain links TRBV5-6 with TRBJ2-6; D is uncertain. The V gene's germline CDR1 is SGHDT and CDR2 YYEEEE. V was shortened by 4 bases and J by 0 bases, with 11 bases between the two germline ends. The CDR3 runs to 16 residues. DNA for the CDR3: TGTGCCAGCAGCCTCCCCGGGTTCTCTGGGGCCAACGTCCTGACTTTC. The encoded protein is CASSLPGFSGANVLTF.

This chain links TRBV5-4 with TRBJ1-5; 12 bases are a match to TRBD1. The V segment lost 4 bases and the J segment 5 bases; nucleotides outside the gene matches: 4. Germline values: CDR1 SGHNT, CDR2 YYREEE (reference sequence). The CDR3 extends over 15 amino acids. In nucleotides, the CDR3 is TGTGCCAGCAGCCTCCGGGACAGGGGGCATCAGCCCCAGCATTTT. It specifies CASSLRDRGHQPQHF. Full variable domain (missing parts from reference TRBV5-4 and TRBJ1-5): ETGVTQSPTHLIKTRGQQVTLRCSSQSGHNTVSWYQQALGQGPQFIFQYYREEENGRGNFPPRFSGLQFPNYSSELNVNALELDDSALYLCASSLRDRGHQPQHFGDGTRLSIL.

On this clonotype: Just one base apart from a much larger clone, this may be a read error. The chain combines TRBV29-1 with TRBJ2-3; weak D call: TRBD1 (5 bases). CDR1 and CDR2 from the germline V gene are SQVTM and ANQGSEA. V gave up 7 bases and J gave up 0 bases, with 20 bases separating them. This CDR3 comprises 16 residues. This CDR3 reads CSALWGRSSSTDTQYF. In DNA form, the CDR3 reads TGCAGCGCATTATGGGGCCGAAGCTCTAGCACAGATACGCAGTATTTT.

The J gene is TRBJ1-6, the V gene TRBV30, with unresolved D. The germline V and J ends were trimmed by 0 bases and 7 bases, with 13 bases remaining between them. The CDR3 has 15 residues. Germline loops: CDR1 GTSNPN, CDR2 SVGIG (reference sequence). The CDR3 protein is CAWSVLWSENSPLHF. The CDR3 DNA reads as TGTGCCTGGAGTGTATTATGGTCAGAGAATTCACCCCTCCACTTT.

This clonotype is medium-sized by share. The chain has TRBV29-1 and TRBJ2-7; D is perhaps TRBD1 (5 bases). Trimming removed 4 bases at V and 0 bases at J, with 13 bases between. The CDR3 length is 14 residues. Germline loops: CDR1 SQVTM, CDR2 ANQGSEA. The CDR3 is CSVVGRASSYEQYF. CDR3 bases: TGCAGCGTTGTTGGCAGGGCCAGCTCCTACGAGCAGTACTTC.

The J gene is TRBJ1-1, the V gene TRBV19; the D gene is possibly TRBD1 (5 bases). Per germline, CDR1 LNHDA and CDR2 SQIVND (reference sequence). Trimming cost V 4 bases and J 3 bases, with 9 bases left between them. The CDR3 runs 13 residues. The CDR3, as DNA: TGTGCCAGTAGTACAGACAGAGACACTGAAGCTTTCTTT. Protein product: CASSTDRDTEAFF.

The table lists this clonotype with a few counts. The V gene is TRBV27, the J gene TRBJ2-2; 9 positions match TRBD1. The CDR3 runs to 16 residues. V shed 5 bases, J shed 7 bases, and the junction held 11 bases outside the gene matches. Germline loops: CDR1 MNHEY, CDR2 SMNVEV (reference sequence). CDR3 sequence reads: CASSPGFGTGSGELFF. As DNA, the CDR3 is TGTGCCAGCAGTCCCGGATTCGGGACAGGGAGCGGGGAGCTGTTTTTT.

The rearrangement uses TRBV6-1 and TRBJ2-7; D perhaps matches TRBD2 (7 bases). Trimming pared 5 bases from V and 2 bases from J, leaving 10 bases between. The CDR3 sequence is 13 residues long. Germline CDR1 MNHNS, CDR2 SASEGT. The CDR3 region has the DNA TGTGCCAGCAGTTGGGAGGGGGCCTACGAGCAGTACTTC. The encoded protein is CASSWEGAYEQYF.

In its sample, this clonotype was seen once. The J gene is TRBJ1-6, the V gene TRBV28, with D perhaps matching TRBD1 (5 bases). The CDR3 consists of 14 residues. Germline CDR1 and CDR2: MDHEN and SYDVKM. Deletions cut 5 bases from V and 10 bases from J, with 15 bases between. This CDR3 is CASSNTGTDSPLHF. The CDR3, as DNA: TGTGCCAGCAGTAATACCGGGACTGACTCACCCCTCCACTTT.

The table lists this clonotype with a few counts. The chain carries TRBV9 and TRBJ2-2; TRBD2 agrees at 9 bases. This CDR3 has 16 residues. J gave up 3 bases and V 4 bases, and 7 bases lay outside the gene matches. In germline, CDR1 is SGDLS, CDR2 YYNGEE. In DNA form, the CDR3 reads TGTGCCAGCAGCCCTCGTAGCGGGAGTGACACCGGGGAGCTGTTTTTT. It encodes CASSPRSGSDTGELFF.